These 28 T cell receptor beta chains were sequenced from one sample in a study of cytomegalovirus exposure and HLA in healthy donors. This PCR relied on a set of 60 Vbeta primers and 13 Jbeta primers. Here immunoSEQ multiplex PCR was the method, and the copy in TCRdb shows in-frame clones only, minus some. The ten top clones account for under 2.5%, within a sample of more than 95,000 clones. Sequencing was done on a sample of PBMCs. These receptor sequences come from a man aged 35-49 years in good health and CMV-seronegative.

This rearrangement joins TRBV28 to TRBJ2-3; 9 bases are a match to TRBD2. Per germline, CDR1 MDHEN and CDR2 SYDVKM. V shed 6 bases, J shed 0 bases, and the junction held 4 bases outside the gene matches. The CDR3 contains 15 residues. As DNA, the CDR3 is TGTGCCAGCAGCCCTAGCGGGGTTAGCACAGATACGCAGTATTTT. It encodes CASSPSGVSTDTQYF.

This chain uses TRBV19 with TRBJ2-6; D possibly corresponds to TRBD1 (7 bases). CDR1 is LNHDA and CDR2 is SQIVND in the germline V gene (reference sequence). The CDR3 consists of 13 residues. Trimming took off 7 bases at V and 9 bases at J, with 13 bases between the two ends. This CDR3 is CASTAGGSNVLTF. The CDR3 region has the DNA TGTGCCAGTACCGCAGGGGGGAGCAACGTCCTGACTTTC.

CDR3 coding DNA: TGTGCCATCCAGAGACAGGGTTACACAGATACGCAGTATTTT. Residues: CAIQRQGYTDTQYF. The gene calls are TRBV2 and TRBJ2-3; 7 bases align to TRBD1. J lost 2 bases, V lost 10 bases, and 9 bases had no gene match. Germline loops: CDR1 SNHLY, CDR2 FYNNEI. The CDR3 is 14 residues long.

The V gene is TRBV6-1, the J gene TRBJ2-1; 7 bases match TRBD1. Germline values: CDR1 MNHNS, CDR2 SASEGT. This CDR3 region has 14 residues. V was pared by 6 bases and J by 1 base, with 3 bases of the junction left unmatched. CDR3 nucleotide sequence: TGTGCCAGCAGCAAGACAGGGTCCTACAATGAGCAGTTCTTC. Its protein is CASSKTGSYNEQFF.

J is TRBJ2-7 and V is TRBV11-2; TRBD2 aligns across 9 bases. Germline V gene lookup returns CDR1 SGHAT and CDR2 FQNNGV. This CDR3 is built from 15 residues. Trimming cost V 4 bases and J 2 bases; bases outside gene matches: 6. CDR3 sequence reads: CASSSGSGSAYEQYF. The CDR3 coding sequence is TGTGCCAGCAGCTCCGGTAGCGGGAGTGCCTACGAGCAGTACTTC. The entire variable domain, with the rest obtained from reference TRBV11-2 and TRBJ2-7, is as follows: EAGVAQSPRYKIIEKRQSVAFWCNPISGHATLYWYQQILGQGPKLLIQFQNNGVVDDSQLPKDRFSAERLKGVDSTLKIQPAKLEDSAVYLCASSSGSGSAYEQYFGPGTRLTVT.

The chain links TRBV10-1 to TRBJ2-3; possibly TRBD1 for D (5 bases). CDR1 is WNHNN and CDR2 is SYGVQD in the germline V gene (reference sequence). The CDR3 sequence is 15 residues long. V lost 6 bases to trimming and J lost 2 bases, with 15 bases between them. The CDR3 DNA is TGCGCCAGCAGCGAAGGGGCGCGTTACACAGATACGCAGTATTTT. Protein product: CASSEGARYTDTQYF.

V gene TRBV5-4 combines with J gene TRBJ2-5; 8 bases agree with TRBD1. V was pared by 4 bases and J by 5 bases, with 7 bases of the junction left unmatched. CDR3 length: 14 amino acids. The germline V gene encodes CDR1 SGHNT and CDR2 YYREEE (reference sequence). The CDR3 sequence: CASSPGGSEETQYF. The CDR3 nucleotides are TGTGCCAGCAGCCCAGGGGGCTCGGAGGAGACCCAGTACTTC.

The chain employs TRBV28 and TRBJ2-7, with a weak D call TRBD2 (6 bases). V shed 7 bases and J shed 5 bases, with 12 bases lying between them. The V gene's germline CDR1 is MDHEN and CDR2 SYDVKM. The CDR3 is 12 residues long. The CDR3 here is CASTGGRNEQYF. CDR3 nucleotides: TGTGCCAGCACCGGGGGACGGAACGAGCAGTACTTC.

CDR3 sequence reads: CASSLAGTSGFTDTQYF. For the CDR3, the DNA is TGTGCCAGCAGCTTAGCGGGGACTAGCGGATTCACAGATACGCAGTATTTT. This chain joins TRBV7-8 and TRBJ2-3, with 11 nucleotides matching TRBD2. This CDR3 has 17 amino acids. The V and J ends lost 0 bases and 2 bases, in that order; junction bases with no gene match: 4. In germline, CDR1 is SGHVS, CDR2 FQNEAQ. Combining the CDR3 with reference TRBV7-8 and TRBJ2-3 gives the whole variable domain GAGVSQSPRYKVAKRGQDVALRCDPISGHVSLFWYQQALGQGPEFLTYFQNEAQLDKSGLPSDRFFAERPEGSVSTLKIQRTQQEDSAVYLCASSLAGTSGFTDTQYFGPGTRLTVL.

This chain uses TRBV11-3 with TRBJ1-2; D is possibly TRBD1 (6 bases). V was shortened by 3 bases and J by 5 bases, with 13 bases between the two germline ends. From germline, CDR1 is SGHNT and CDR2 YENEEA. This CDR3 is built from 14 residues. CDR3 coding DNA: TGTGCCAGCAGCTTGATGGGACAAGTTTATGGCTACACCTTC. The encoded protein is CASSLMGQVYGYTF. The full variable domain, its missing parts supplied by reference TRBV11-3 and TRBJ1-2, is EAGVVQSPRYKIIEKKQPVAFWCNPISGHNTLYWYLQNLGQGPELLIRYENEEAVDDSQLPKDRFSAERLKGVDSTLKIQPAELGDSAVYLCASSLMGQVYGYTFGSGTRLTVV.

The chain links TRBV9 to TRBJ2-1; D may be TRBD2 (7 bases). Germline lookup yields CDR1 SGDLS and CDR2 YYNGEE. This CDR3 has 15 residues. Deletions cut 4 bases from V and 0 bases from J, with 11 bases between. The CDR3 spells CASSLADSSYNEQFF. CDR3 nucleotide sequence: TGTGCCAGCAGCCTAGCGGACAGCTCCTACAATGAGCAGTTCTTC.

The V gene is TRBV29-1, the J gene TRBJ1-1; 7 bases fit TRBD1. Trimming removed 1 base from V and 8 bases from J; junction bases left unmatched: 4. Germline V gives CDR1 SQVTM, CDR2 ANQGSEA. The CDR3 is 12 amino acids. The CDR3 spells CSVEGQGVEAFF. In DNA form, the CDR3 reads TGCAGCGTTGAAGGTCAGGGGGTAGAAGCTTTCTTT.

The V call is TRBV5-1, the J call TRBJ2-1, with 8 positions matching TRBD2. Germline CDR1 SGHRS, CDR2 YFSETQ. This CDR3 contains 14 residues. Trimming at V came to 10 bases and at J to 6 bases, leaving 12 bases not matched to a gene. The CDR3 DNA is TGCGCCTTTTCCAGCACTAGCGGTAGCAATGAGCAGTTCTTC. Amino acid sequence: CAFSSTSGSNEQFF.

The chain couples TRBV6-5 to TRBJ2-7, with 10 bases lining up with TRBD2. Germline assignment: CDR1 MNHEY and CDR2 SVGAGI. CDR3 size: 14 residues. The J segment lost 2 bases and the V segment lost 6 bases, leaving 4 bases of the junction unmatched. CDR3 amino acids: CASRPGLAAYEQYF. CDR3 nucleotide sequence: TGTGCCAGCAGACCAGGACTAGCGGCCTACGAGCAGTACTTC.

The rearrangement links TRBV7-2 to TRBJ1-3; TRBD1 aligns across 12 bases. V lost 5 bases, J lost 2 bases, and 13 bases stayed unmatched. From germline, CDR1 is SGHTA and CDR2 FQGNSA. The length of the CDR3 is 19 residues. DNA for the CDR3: TGTGCCAGCAGCCCAAACCCGGGACAGGGGGCGCGCGCTGGAAACACCATATATTTT. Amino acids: CASSPNPGQGARAGNTIYF.

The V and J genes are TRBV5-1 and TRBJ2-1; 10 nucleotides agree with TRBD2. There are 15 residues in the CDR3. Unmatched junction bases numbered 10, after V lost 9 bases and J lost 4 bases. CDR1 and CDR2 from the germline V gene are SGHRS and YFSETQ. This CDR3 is CATTTSGSTYNEQFF. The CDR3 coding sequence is TGCGCCACCACGACTAGCGGGTCGACTTACAATGAGCAGTTCTTC.

The DNA for the CDR3 is TGTGCCAGCAAAAGGGCCAGGGGCGAAGAGACCCAGTACTTC. This translates into CASKRARGEETQYF. The chain employs TRBV2 and TRBJ2-5, with a weak D call TRBD1 (6 bases). The CDR3 extends over 14 amino acids. Trimming left V 7 bases short and J 3 bases short, with 15 bases between. In germline, CDR1 is SNHLY, CDR2 FYNNEI.

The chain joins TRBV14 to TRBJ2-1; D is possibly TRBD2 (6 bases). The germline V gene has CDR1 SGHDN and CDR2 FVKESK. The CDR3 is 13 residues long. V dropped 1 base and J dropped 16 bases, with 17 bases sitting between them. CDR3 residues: CASSQGPGGIEFF. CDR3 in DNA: TGTGCCAGCAGCCAAGGGCCCGGGGGAATTGAATTCTTC.

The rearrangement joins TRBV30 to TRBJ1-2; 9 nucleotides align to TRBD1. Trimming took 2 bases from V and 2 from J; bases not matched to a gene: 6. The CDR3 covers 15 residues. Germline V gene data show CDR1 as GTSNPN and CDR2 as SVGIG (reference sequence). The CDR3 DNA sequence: TGTGCCTGGAGTTTCCGGGACAGGGAAAACTATGGCTACACCTTC. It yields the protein CAWSFRDRENYGYTF.

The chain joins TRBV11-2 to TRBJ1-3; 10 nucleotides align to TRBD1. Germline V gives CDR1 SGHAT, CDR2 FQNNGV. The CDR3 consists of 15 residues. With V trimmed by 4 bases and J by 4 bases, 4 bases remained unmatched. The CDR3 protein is CASSSDRGLGNTIYF. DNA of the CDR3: TGTGCCAGCAGCTCAGACAGGGGGCTAGGAAACACCATATATTTT.

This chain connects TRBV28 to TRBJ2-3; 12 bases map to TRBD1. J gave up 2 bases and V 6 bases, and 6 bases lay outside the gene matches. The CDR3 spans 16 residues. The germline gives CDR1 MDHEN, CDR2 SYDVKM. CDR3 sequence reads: CASSQPGQGATDTQYF. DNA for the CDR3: TGTGCCAGCAGCCAACCGGGACAGGGGGCCACAGATACGCAGTATTTT. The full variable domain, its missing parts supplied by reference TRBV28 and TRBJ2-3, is DVKVTQSSRYLVKRTGEKVFLECVQDMDHENMFWYRQDPGLGLRLIYFSYDVKMKEKGDIPEGYSVSREKKERFSLILESASTNQTSMYLCASSQPGQGATDTQYFGPGTRLTVL.

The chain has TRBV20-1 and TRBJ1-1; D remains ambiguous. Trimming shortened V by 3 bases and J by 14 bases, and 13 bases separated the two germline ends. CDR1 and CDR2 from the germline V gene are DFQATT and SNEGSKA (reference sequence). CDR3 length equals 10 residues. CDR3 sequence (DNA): TGCAGTGCTAGTCCCCCATCGGGGTTCTTT. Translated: CSASPPSGFF.

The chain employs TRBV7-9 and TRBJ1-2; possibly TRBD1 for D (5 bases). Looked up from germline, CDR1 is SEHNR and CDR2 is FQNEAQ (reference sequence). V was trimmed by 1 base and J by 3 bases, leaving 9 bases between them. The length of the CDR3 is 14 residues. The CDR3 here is CASSLGGFYYGYTF. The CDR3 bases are TGTGCCAGCAGCTTAGGGGGCTTCTACTATGGCTACACCTTC.

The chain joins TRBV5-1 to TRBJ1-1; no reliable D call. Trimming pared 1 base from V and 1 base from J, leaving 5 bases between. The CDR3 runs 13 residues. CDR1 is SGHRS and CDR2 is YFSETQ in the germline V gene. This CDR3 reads CASSLRENTEAFF. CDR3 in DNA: TGCGCCAGCAGCTTGCGGGAGAACACTGAAGCTTTCTTT.

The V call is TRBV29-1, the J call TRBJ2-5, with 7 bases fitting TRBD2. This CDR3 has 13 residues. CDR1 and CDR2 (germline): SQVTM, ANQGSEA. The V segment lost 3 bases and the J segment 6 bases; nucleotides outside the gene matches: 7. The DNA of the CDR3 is TGCAGCGTTGATGGGTACGGGGGGAAGACCCAGTACTTC. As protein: CSVDGYGGKTQYF.

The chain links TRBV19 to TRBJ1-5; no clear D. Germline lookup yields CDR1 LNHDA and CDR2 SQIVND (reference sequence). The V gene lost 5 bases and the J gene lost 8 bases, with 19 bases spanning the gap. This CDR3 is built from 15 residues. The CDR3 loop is CASSPLQQLQEPQHF. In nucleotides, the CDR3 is TGTGCCAGTAGTCCGTTACAGCAGCTCCAAGAGCCCCAGCATTTT.

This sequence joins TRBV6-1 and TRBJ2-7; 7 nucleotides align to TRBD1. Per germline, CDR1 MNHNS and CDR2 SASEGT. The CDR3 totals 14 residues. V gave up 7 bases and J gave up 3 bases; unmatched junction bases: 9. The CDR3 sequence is CASTSTGFIYEQYF. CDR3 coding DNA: TGTGCCAGCACGTCGACAGGGTTCATCTACGAGCAGTACTTC.

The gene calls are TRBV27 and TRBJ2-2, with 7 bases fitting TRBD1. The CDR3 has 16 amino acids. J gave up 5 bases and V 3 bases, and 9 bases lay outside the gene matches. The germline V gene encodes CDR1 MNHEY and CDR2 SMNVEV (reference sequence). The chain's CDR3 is CASSFKGAFGTGELFF. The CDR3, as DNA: TGTGCCAGCAGTTTTAAGGGGGCCTTCGGAACCGGGGAGCTGTTTTTT.